This section outlines one T cell receptor beta chain sequence together with its context. Between the trimmed V and J ends, which lost 3 bases and 0 bases, there was a span of 12 bases. The CDR3 is 15 amino acids. Germline V CDR1 and CDR2: SGDLS, YYNGEE. This sample stems from a study of control samples from healthy donors and cancer patients. Some clones are missing from TCRdb's copy, which holds only in-frame ones; the method was immunoSEQ multiplex PCR. The table records 70,000 to 90,000 clones, roughly 92% of them present only once. Material for sequencing was blood. The chain combines TRBV9 with TRBJ1-2; no clear D gene. This TCR was recovered from a woman in her thirties or forties in good health. The CDR3 DNA is TGTGCCAGCAGCGATATCCTAATTTCTAACTATGGCTACACCTTC. Residues: CASSDILISNYGYTF.